This T cell receptor (beta chain) was recorded in a study of vaccination effects on CD4 cells after COVID-19. Findings and caveats of the study: Vaccine- and infection-induced clones showed marked clonal contraction late following vaccination.

Prior to sequencing, the ViraFEST assay stimulated PBMC with viral peptide pools, which expanded the antigen-specific CD4+ T cells. With roughly 9 days of culture completed, CD4+ T cells were isolated. Either the BNT162b2 or mRNA-1273 vaccine was given to participants in two doses. The germline V gene encodes CDR1 MDHEN and CDR2 SYDVKM. The CDR3 runs to 11 residues. With 5 bases removed from V and 13 bases from J, the gap between germline ends came to 11 bases. Comment on this clone: The antigen is unknown.

The protocol was immunoSEQ multiplex PCR, while the TCRdb copy is restricted to in-frame clones and leaves out a portion. The sample yields tens of thousands of clones, around 78% seen once. The source was CD4+ T cells from PBMCs cultured with HCoV-229E spike peptides, collected after COVID-19 vaccination. This chain links TRBV28 with TRBJ2-2; D tentatively reads TRBD1 or TRBD2 (5 bases each). The receptor was derived from a human donor who received a COVID-19 vaccine. For the CDR3, the DNA is TGTGCCAGCAGTACCTCAGGGAGGCTGTTTTTT. Encoded protein: CASSTSGRLFF.